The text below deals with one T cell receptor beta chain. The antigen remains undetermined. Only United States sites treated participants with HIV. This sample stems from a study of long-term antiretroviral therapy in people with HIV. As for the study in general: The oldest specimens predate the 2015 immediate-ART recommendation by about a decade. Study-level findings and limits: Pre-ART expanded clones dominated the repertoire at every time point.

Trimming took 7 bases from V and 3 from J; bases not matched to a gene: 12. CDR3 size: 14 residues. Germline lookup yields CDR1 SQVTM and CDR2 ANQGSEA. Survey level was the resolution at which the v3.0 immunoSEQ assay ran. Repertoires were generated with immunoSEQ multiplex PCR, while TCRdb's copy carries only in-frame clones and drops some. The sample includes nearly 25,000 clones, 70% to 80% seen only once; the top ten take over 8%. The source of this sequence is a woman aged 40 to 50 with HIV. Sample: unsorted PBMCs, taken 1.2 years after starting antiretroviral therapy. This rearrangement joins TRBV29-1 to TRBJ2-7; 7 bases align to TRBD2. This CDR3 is CSAVGSGTLYEQYF. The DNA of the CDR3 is TGCAGCGCCGTGGGGAGCGGGACCCTCTACGAGCAGTACTTC.